The 8 T cell receptor beta chains below come from one sample, sequenced in a study of T cell repertoires in cytomegalovirus infection. TCRdb processed the reads anew with MiXCR; each CDR3 protein has one entry. The table has some 180,000 distinct CDR3 sequences, approximately 9.6% seen once. Sequenced sample: PBMCs. These receptors came from a human donor in good health (CMV status not recorded). Some clones in this sample may be carry-over from other donors' samples.

CDR3 loop: CASSQVGSSYEQYF. The CDR3 DNA follows: TGCGCCAGCAGCCAAGTCGGGTCATCCTACGAGCAGTACTTC. The chain couples TRBV4-1 to TRBJ2-7; D unclear. Germline-derived CDR1 and CDR2 are MGHRA and YSYEKL. Deletions cut 1 base from V and 1 base from J, with 8 bases between. CDR3 length: 14 amino acids.

This clonotype was picked up a small number of times. The rearrangement uses TRBV18 and TRBJ2-7; 7 bases map to TRBD2. The CDR3 extends over 18 amino acids. Germline V gives CDR1 KGHSH, CDR2 LQKENI. V shed 5 bases, J shed 6 bases, and the junction held 22 bases outside the gene matches. The CDR3 reads CASSAGPGRRREQVEQYF. The CDR3 coding sequence is TGTGCCAGCTCAGCCGGACCAGGGCGTCGGCGGGAGCAGGTCGAGCAGTACTTC.

The chain couples TRBV6-4 to TRBJ2-1, with 10 bases identical to TRBD1. The CDR3 sequence is 16 residues long. V trimming: 4 bases; J trimming: 7 bases; junction bases outside the gene matches: 10. Germline loops: CDR1 MRHNA, CDR2 SNTAGT. The CDR3 nucleotides are TGTGCCAGCAGTGCGTTTCGACAGGGGGCTCGGAATGAGCAGTTCTTC. Amino acid sequence: CASSAFRQGARNEQFF.

The table lists this clonotype with many counts. This chain uses TRBV7-9 with TRBJ1-6, with D possibly matching TRBD1 (5 bases). The CDR3 has 15 amino acids. The ends were cut back, 3 bases at V and 10 bases at J, with 16 bases in the middle. Germline V lookup: CDR1 SEHNR, CDR2 FQNEAQ (reference sequence). CDR3 region: CASSFQGGLGSPLHF. The CDR3 DNA follows: TGTGCCAGCAGCTTTCAGGGCGGGTTGGGGTCACCCCTCCACTTT. The full variable domain, completed using reference TRBV7-9 and TRBJ1-6, is DTGVSQNPRHKITKRGQNVTFRCDPISEHNRLYWYRQTLGQGPEFLTYFQNEAQLEKSRLLSDRFSAERPKGSFSTLEIQRTEQGDSAMYLCASSFQGGLGSPLHFGNGTRLTVT.

This clonotype was counted a few times. The V gene is TRBV29-1, the J gene TRBJ1-1, with D possibly being TRBD1 (5 bases). V lost 7 bases and J lost 7, with 13 bases in between. Germline V gene lookup returns CDR1 SQVTM and CDR2 ANQGSEA. The CDR3 is 11 amino acids. The CDR3 coding sequence is TGCAGCGGGGACCGCCTGGGTGAAGCTTTCTTT. It specifies CSGDRLGEAFF.

This clonotype was observed many times. The chain links TRBV19 to TRBJ2-1, with D hard to call. CDR3 length equals 17 residues. V was clipped by 4 bases and J by 0 bases, with 16 bases between them. Per germline, CDR1 LNHDA and CDR2 SQIVND (reference sequence). The CDR3 sequence: CASSKGPKSASYNEQFF. The CDR3 coding sequence is TGTGCCAGTAGTAAGGGCCCAAAATCCGCCTCCTACAATGAGCAGTTCTTC.

This clonotype appeared many times. The rearrangement links TRBV28 to TRBJ2-3, with 8 bases that match TRBD2. The V and J ends lost 3 bases and 3 bases, in that order; junction bases with no gene match: 5. The CDR3 extends over 15 amino acids. CDR1 and CDR2 (germline): MDHEN, SYDVKM. CDR3 protein: CASSFISGRTDTQYF. For the CDR3, the DNA is TGTGCCAGCAGTTTTATAAGCGGGAGAACAGATACGCAGTATTTT.

The gene calls are TRBV28 and TRBJ1-5, with a tentative D call TRBD1 (6 bases). Trimming cost V 6 bases and J 3 bases, with 12 bases left between them. CDR1 MDHEN and CDR2 SYDVKM come from the germline V gene. The length of the CDR3 is 14 residues. The CDR3 loop reads CASRPTGNNQPQHF. In nucleotides, the CDR3 is TGTGCCAGCAGGCCTACAGGGAACAATCAGCCCCAGCATTTT. Variable domain in full (rest from reference TRBV28 and TRBJ1-5): DVKVTQSSRYLVKRTGEKVFLECVQDMDHENMFWYRQDPGLGLRLIYFSYDVKMKEKGDIPEGYSVSREKKERFSLILESASTNQTSMYLCASRPTGNNQPQHFGDGTRLSIL.